This T cell receptor beta chain derives from a study of molecular identifiers for immune sequencing clone quantification. General study points: The study reportedly detected spiked Jurkat TCR RNA from one cell among around 970,000 naive cells.

With respect to this clonotype: Its specificity is unknown. Possible read error: a much larger clone is one base away.

TCRdb fed the PCR reads into MiXCR, producing one record per CDR3 protein. The sample has approximately 550,000 distinct CDR3 sequences, 20% to 25% seen once. The CDR3 is 18 residues long. Germline CDR1 and CDR2: LGHNA and YSLEER. The ends lost 5 bases at V and 0 bases at J; junction bases unmatched: 14. This TCR was sampled from a human donor in good health. Some libraries in this study had Jurkat cell RNA spiked in. The chain carries TRBV4-3 and TRBJ1-1; the match to TRBD1 covers 8 bases. Sequenced input: naive CD8+ T cells from blood, with Jurkat cell RNA spiked in. Subset in this sample: FACS-sorted CD8+CD4-CCR7+CD45RA+ naive T cells. CDR3 nucleotide sequence: TGCGCCAGCAGCTCCCCAAAACTGGGACAGGCTATGAACACTGAAGCTTTCTTT. It translates to CASSSPKLGQAMNTEAFF.